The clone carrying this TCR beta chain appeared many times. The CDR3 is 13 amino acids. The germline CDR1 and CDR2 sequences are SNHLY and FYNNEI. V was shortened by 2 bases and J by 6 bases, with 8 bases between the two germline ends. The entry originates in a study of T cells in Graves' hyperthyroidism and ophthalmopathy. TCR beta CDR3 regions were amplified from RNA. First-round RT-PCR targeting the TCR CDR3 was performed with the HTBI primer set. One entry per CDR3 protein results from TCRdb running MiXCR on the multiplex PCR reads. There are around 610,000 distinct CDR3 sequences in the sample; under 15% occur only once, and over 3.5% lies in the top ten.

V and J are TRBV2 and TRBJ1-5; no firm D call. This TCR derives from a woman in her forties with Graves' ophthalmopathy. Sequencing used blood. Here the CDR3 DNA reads TGTGCCAGCAGTGAAATGTCCAGTCAGCCCCAGCATTTT. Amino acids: CASSEMSSQPQHF. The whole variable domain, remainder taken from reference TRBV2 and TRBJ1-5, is EPEVTQTPSHQVTQMGQEVILRCVPISNHLYFYWYRQILGQKVEFLVSFYNNEISEKSEIFDDQFSVERPDGSNFTLKIRSTKLEDSAMYFCASSEMSSQPQHFGDGTRLSIL.